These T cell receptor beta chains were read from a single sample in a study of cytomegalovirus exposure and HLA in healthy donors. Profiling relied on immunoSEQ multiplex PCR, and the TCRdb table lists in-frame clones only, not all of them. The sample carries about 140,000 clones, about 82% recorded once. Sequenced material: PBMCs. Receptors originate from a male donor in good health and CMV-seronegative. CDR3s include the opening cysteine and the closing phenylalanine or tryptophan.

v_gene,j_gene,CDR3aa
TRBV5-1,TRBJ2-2,CASSLDGRTGELFF
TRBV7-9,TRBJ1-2,CASSSRQWGYTF
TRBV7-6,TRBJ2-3,CASSLTGGTTDTQYF
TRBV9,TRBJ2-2,CASSVAGDPTGELFF
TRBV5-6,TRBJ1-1,CASSLDSNTEAFF
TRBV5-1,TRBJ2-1,CASSLGEWWDNEQFF
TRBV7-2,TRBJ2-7,CASSLDRGLYEQYF
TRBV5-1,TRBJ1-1,CASSRDSLRVDTEAFF
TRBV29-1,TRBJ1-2,CSVGTGTAYGYTF
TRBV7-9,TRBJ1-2,CASSLRQGAEGYTF
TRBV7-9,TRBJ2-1,CSSSLPPTGVYNEQFF
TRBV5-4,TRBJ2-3,CASSLGTSQRADTQYF
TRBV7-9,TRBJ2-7,CSSSPQIGTGKTYEQYF
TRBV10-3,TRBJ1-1,CAISESWGVGTEAFF
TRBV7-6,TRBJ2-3,CASSGLGLVTDTQYF
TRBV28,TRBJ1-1,CASSYRTAPQAFF
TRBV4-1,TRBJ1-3,CASSLDRGSGNTIYF
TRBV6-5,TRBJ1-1,CASSYRGLNTEAFF
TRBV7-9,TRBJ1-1,CASSLVAAPNTEAFF
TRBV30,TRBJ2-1,CAWSVSGRAYNEQFF
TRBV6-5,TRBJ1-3,CASTRDGSSGNTIYF
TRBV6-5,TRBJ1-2,CASSYSSHYPNYGYTF
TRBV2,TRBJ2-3,CASTPGGGTDTQYF
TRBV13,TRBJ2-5,CASSLGGLETQYF
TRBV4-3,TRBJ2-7,CASSPSGSSPSYEQYF
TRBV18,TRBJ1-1,CASSPPYNTEAFF
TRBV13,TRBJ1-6,CASSRTRYLYNSPLHF
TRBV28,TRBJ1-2,CASTHGNLRNYGYTF
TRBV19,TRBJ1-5,CASNGQGRQPQHF
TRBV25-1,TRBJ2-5,CASTASSKETQYF
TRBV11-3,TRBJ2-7,CASSSFPGLNSPQYF
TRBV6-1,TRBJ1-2,CASSEHPTTGGSGYTF